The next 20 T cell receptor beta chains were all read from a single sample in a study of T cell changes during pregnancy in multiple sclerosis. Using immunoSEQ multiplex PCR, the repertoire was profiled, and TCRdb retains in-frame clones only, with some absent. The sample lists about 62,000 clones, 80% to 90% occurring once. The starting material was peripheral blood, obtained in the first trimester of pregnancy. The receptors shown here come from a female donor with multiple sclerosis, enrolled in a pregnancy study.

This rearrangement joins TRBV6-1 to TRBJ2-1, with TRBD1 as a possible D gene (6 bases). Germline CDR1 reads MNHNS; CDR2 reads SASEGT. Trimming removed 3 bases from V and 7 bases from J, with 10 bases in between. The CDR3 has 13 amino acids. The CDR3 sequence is CASSDRGPNEQFF. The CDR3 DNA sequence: TGTGCCAGCAGTGACAGGGGACCAAATGAGCAGTTCTTC.

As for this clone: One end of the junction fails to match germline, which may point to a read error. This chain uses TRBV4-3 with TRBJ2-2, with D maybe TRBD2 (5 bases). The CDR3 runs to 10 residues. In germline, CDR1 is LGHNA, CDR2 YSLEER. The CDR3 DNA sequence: TGCGCCAGCAGCCAGCTACCCCCGGGGTTT. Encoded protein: CASSQLPPGF.

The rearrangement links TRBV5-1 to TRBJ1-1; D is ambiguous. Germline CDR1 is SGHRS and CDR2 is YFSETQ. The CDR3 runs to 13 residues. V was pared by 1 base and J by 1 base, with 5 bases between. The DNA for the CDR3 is TGCGCCAGCAGCTTGTCAGAGAACACTGAAGCTTTCTTT. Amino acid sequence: CASSLSENTEAFF. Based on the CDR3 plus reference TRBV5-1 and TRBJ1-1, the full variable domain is KAGVTQTPRYLIKTRGQQVTLSCSPISGHRSVSWYQQTPGQGLQFLFEYFSETQRNKGNFPGRFSGRQFSNSRSEMNVSTLELGDSALYLCASSLSENTEAFFGQGTRLTVV.

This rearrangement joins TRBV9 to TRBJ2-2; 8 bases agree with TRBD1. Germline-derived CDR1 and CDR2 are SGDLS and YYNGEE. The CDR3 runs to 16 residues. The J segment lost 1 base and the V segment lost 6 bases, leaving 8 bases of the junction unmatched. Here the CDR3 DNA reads TGTGCCAGCACCCCGCCGGACAGGGAGAACACCGGGGAGCTGTTTTTT. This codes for CASTPPDRENTGELFF.

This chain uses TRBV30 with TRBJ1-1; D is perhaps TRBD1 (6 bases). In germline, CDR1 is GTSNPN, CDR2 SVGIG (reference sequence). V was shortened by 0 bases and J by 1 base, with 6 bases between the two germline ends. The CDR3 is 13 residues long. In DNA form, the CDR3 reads TGTGCCTGGAGTGTAGGGGGGAACACTGAAGCTTTCTTT. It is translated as CAWSVGGNTEAFF.

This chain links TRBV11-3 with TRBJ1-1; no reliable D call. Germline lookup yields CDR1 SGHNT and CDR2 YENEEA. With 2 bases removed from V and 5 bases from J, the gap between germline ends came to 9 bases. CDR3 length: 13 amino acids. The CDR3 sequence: CASSLTAGTEAFF. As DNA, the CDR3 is TGTGCCAGCAGCTTAACCGCCGGGACTGAAGCTTTCTTT.

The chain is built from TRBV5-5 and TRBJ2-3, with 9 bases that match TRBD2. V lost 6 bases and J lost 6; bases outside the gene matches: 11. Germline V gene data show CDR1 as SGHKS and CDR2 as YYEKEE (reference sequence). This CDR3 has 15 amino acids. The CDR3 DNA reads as TGTGCCAGCATCCGCCGCGGGGGGGGGAGGGATACGCAGTATTTT. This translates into CASIRRGGGRDTQYF.

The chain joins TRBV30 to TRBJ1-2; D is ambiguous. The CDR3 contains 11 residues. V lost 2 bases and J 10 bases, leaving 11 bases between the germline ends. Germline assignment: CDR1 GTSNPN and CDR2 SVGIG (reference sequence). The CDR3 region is CAWSYAQYYTF. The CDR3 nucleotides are TGTGCCTGGAGTTATGCACAGTACTACACCTTC.

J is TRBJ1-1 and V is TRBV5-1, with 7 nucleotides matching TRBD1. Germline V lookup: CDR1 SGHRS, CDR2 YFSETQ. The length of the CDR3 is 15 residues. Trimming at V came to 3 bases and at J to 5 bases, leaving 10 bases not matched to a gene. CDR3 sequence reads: CASSWYKGAGTEAFF. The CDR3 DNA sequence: TGCGCCAGCAGCTGGTACAAGGGGGCTGGTACTGAAGCTTTCTTT.

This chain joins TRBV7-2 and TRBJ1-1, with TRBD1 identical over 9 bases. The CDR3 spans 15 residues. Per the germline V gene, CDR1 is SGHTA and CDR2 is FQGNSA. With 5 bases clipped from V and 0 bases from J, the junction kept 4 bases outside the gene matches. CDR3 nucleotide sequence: TGTGCCAGCAGCCCATGGACAGGGGTGAACACTGAAGCTTTCTTT. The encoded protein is CASSPWTGVNTEAFF.

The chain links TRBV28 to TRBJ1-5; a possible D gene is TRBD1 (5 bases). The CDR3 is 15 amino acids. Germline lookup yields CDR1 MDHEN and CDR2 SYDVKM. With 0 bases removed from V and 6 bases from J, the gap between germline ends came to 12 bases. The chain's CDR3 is CASSLWGGEGQPQHF. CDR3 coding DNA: TGTGCCAGCAGTTTATGGGGAGGGGAGGGTCAGCCCCAGCATTTT. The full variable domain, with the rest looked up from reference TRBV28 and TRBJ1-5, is DVKVTQSSRYLVKRTGEKVFLECVQDMDHENMFWYRQDPGLGLRLIYFSYDVKMKEKGDIPEGYSVSREKKERFSLILESASTNQTSMYLCASSLWGGEGQPQHFGDGTRLSIL.

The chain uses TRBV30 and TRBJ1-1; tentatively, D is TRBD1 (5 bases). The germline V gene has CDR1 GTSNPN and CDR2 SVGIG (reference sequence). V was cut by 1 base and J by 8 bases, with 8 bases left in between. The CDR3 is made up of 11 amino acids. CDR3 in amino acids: CAWSEQVEAFF. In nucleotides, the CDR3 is TGTGCCTGGAGTGAACAGGTGGAAGCTTTCTTT.

CDR3 amino acids: CASSLKPGINEKLFF. The CDR3 nucleotides are TGTGCCAGCAGCTTAAAACCAGGCATTAACGAAAAACTGTTTTTT. The chain carries TRBV7-2 and TRBJ1-4; D gene ambiguous. This CDR3 comprises 15 residues. The germline V gene has CDR1 SGHTA and CDR2 FQGNSA. The germline V and J ends were trimmed by 2 bases and 8 bases, with 15 bases remaining between them.

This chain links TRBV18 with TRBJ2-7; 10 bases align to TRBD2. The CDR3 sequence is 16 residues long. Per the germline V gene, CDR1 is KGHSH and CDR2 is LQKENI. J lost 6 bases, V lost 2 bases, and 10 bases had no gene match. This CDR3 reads CASSPSASGRSGEQYF. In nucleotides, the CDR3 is TGTGCCAGCTCACCATCCGCTAGCGGGAGATCGGGCGAGCAGTACTTC.

DNA for the CDR3: TGTGCCACCAGCGATCGACAGGGGATCAGGGGCTACACCTTC. It specifies CATSDRQGIRGYTF. The chain is built from TRBV15 and TRBJ1-2; 8 bases are shared with TRBD1. CDR1 is LNHNV, CDR2 YYDKDF, per germline (reference sequence). The CDR3 runs 14 residues. Unmatched junction bases numbered 10, after V lost 5 bases and J lost 8 bases.

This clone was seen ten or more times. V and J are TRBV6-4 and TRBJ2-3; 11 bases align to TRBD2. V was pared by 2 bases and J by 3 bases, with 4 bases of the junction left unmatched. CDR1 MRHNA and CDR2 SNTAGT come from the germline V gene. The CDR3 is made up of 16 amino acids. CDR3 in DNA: TGTGCCAGCAGTGACCGTAGCGGGGGGGATACAGATACGCAGTATTTT. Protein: CASSDRSGGDTDTQYF.

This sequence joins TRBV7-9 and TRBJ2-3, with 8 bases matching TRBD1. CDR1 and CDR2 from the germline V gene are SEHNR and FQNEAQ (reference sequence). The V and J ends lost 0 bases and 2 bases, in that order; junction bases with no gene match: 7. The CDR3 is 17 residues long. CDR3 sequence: CASSLASGTGLTDTQYF. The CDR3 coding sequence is TGTGCCAGCAGCTTAGCGAGTGGGACAGGCCTCACAGATACGCAGTATTTT.

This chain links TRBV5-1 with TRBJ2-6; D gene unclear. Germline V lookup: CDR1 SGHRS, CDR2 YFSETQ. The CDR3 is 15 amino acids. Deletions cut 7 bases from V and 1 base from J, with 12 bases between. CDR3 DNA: TGCGCCAGCGGTACGCTGAGTTCTGGGGCCAACGTCCTGACTTTC. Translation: CASGTLSSGANVLTF.

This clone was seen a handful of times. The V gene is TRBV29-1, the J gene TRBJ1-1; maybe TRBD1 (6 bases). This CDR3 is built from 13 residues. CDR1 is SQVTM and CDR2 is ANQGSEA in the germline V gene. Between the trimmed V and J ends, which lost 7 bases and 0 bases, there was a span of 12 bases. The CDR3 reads CSGTVFMNTEAFF. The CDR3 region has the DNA TGCAGCGGGACAGTCTTCATGAACACTGAAGCTTTCTTT.

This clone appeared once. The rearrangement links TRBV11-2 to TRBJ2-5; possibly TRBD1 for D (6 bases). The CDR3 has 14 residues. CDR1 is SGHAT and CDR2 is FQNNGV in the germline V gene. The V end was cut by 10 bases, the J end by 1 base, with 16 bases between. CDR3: CATEIQGPQETQYF. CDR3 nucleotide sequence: TGTGCCACCGAGATACAGGGTCCCCAAGAGACCCAGTACTTC.